This T cell receptor beta chain was sequenced during a study of blood T cells in healthy people across ages. With each sample, at least 5 micrograms of total RNA were extracted. On this clonotype itself: Its matching antigen is unknown.

Overall study findings and caveats: Investigators treated diversity estimates from one million T cells as underestimates. It was not possible, with unsorted PBMCs, to conclusively compare naive and antigen-experienced cells.

Combining a sample-barcoded 5' primer with a J-beta primer mix, a second PCR ran for 7 to 11 cycles. Each sample provided no less than 2.5 million CDR3-containing paired-end reads. TCRdb re-analysed the 5' RACE reads in MiXCR, keeping a single row per CDR3 protein. The table lists under 850,000 distinct CDR3 sequences, about 36% of them singletons. The CDR3 spans 13 residues. Trimming took off 1 base at V and 9 bases at J, with 10 bases between the two ends. CDR1 and CDR2 from the germline V gene are SGHTA and FQGNSA. This sequence was found in a man between 18 and 35 years old in good health. The J gene is TRBJ2-1, the V gene TRBV7-2; D perhaps matches TRBD2 (5 bases). Sequencing was performed on blood. The CDR3 DNA sequence: TGTGCCAGCAGCTTAGGCCAGCGGCGTGAGCAGTTCTTC. Translation gives CASSLGQRREQFF.